The table lists the clone carrying this TCR beta chain with a few counts. The sample belongs to a study of OX40 agonist ivuxolimab in advanced cancers. TCRdb's table, derived via immunoSEQ multiplex PCR, lists solely in-frame clones and lacks some. The data contain 55,000 to 65,000 clones, around 85% of them singletons. Germline V CDR1 and CDR2: SGDLS, YYNGEE. The CDR3 runs to 16 residues. V dropped 2 bases and J dropped 2; count of bases not matched to a gene: 6. Sample: CD4+ or CD8+ T cells sorted from blood, taken in a trial of the OX40 agonist ivuxolimab. This sequence joins TRBV9 and TRBJ1-3; 8 nucleotides agree with TRBD1. The source is an adult with an advanced solid tumor such as melanoma, head and neck, liver or kidney cancer. CDR3 bases: TGTGCCAGCAGCGTCCAGGGGGCAAGCCCTGGAAACACCATATATTTT. Translated, it gives CASSVQGASPGNTIYF.